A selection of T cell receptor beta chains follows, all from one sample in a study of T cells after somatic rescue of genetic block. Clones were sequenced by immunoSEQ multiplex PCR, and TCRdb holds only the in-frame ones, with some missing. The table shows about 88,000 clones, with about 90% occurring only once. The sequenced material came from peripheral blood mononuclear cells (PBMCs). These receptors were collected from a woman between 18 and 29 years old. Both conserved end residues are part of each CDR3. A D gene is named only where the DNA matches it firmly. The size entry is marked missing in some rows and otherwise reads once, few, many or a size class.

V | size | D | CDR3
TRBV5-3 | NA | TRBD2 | CATTKETSEFNEQFF
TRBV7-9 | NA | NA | CASSLRSSHNEQFF
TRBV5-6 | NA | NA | CASSFTIASGANVLTF
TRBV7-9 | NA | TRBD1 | CASSLGRQGGMW
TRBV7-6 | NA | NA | CASSLEASPILSYNEQFF
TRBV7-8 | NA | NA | CASSLAPNTRGEQYF
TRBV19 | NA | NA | CASGSGGTEAFF
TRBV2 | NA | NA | CASSALGTLNTEAFF
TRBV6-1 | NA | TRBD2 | CASSARPGLAGGGEQYF
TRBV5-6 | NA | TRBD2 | CASTPQGLAGDYEQYF
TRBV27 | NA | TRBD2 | CASSPGTSGRNEQFF
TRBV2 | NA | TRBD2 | CASSERRLAGGTGELFF
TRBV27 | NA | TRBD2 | CATTPLAGVPNTGELFF
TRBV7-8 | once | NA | CASSLVVWDGGEQYF
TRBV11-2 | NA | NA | CASSSGGAFF
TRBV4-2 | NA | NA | CASSQERGGMSTDTQYF
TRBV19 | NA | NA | CASSSSFGVIGTEAFF
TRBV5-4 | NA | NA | CASSLTLGRSSYEQYF
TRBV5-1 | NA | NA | CASGLGGVSTDTQYF
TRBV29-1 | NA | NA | CSAEQGPPYEQYF
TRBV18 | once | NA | CASSQGLGGGPQHF
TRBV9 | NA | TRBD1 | CASSAGQLLYEQYF
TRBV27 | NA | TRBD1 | CAASPRGQGAIWNEQFF
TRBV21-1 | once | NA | CASSVGLWETQYF
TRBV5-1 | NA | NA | CASSPGFPPRNYGYTF
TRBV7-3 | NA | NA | CASSLVGGASYNEQFF
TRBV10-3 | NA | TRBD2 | CAISGDLGLAGGRTGELFF
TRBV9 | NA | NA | CASSVRQFDNEQFF
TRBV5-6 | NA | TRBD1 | CASSPRDSHEKLFF
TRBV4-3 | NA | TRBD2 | CASSRTGTSGSDEQFF
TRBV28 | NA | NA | CASSLPTLTNTEAFF
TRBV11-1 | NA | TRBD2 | CASSNPSGRAVGTQYF
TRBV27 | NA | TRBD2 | CASSFRGGALDEQYF
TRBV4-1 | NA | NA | CASSQEMIGTGELFF
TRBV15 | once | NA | CATSRDTSNTEAFF
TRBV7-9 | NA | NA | CAIGGFGNQPQHF
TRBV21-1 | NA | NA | CASSKGGGQANQPQHF